This T cell receptor beta chain emerged from a study of blood T cell repertoires in COVID-19. Source study methods: Nucleated cell counts were estimated from reference gene primer amplification. Here immunoSEQ multiplex PCR was the method, and the copy in TCRdb shows in-frame clones only, minus some. Clone size and the V and J calls come from that table; the DNA yielded D and trimming. The data show about 110,000 clones, 85% to 90% seen once. This CDR3 spans 15 amino acids. V was clipped by 4 bases and J by 5 bases; unmatched bases: 8. Germline lookup yields CDR1 KGHDR and CDR2 SFDVKD. This clone appeared once.

The genes are TRBV24-1 and TRBJ2-5; 8 positions agree with TRBD1. Material: peripheral blood. This receptor was identified in a woman aged 80 or over with acute or convalescent COVID-19. In DNA, the CDR3 is TGTGCCACCAGTGACCAGGGGGCGGTTGGGGAGACCCAGTACTTC. It yields the protein CATSDQGAVGETQYF.